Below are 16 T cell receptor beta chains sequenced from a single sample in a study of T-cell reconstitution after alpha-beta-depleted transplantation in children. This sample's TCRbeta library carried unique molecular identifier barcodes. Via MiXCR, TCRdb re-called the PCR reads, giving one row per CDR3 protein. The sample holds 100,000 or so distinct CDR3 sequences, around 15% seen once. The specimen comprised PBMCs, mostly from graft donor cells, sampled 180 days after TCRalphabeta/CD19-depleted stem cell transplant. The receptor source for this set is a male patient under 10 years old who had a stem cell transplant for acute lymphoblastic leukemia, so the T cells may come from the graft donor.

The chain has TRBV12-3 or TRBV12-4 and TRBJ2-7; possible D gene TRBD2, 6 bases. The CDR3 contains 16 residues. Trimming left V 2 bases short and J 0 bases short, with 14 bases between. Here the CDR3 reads CASSLRLSGSSYEQYF. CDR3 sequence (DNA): TGTGCCAGCAGTTTAAGGCTTTCCGGGAGCTCCTACGAGCAGTACTTC.

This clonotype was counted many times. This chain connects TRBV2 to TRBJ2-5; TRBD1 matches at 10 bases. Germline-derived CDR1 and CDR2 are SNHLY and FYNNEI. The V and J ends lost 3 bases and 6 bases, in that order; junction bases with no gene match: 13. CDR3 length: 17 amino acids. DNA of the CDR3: TGTGCCAGCAGTGACCCCCGGGACAGGGGATATGACCAGACCCAGTACTTC. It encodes CASSDPRDRGYDQTQYF.

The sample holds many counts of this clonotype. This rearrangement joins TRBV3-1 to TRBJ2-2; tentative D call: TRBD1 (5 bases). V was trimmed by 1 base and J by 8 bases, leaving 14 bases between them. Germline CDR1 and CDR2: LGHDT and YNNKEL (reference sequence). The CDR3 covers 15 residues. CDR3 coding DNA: TGTGCCAGCAGCCAAGGTGCAGGGCCAAGAGGGGAGCTGTTTTTT. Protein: CASSQGAGPRGELFF. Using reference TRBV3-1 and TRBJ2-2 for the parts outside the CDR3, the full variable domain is DTAVSQTPKYLVTQMGNDKSIKCEQNLGHDTMYWYKQDSKKFLKIMFSYNNKELIINETVPNRFSPKSPDKAHLNLHINSLELGDSAVYFCASSQGAGPRGELFFGEGSRLTVL.

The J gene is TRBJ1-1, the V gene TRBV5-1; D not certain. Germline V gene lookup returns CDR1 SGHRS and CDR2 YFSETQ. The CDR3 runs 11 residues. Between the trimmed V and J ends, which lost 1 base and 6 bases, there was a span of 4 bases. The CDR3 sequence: CASSLSSEAFF. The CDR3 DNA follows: TGCGCCAGCAGCTTGTCTTCTGAAGCTTTCTTT.

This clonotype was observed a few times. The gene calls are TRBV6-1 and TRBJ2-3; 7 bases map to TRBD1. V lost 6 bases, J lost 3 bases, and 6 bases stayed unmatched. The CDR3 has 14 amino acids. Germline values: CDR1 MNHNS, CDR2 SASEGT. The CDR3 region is CASRRTQGTDTQYF. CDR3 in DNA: TGTGCCAGCAGGAGAACACAGGGGACAGATACGCAGTATTTT.

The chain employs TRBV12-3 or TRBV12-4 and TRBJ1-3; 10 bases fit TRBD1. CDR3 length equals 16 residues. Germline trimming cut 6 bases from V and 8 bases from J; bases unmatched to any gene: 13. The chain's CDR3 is CASRLRDRGLGDTIYF. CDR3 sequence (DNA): TGTGCCAGCAGACTCCGGGACAGGGGTTTGGGGGACACCATATATTTT.

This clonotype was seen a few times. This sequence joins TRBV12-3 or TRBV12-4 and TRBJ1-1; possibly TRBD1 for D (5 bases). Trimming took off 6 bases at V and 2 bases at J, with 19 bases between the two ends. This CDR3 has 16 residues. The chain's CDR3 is CASSSQALGGNTEAFF. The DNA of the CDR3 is TGTGCCAGCAGCTCACAGGCCCTTGGGGGAAACACTGAAGCTTTCTTT.

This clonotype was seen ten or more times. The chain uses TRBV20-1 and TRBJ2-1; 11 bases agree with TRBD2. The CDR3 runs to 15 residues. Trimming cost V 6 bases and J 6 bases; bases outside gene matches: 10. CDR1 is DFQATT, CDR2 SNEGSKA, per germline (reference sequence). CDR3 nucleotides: TGCAGTGCCCGCCGACTAGCGGGGCTTGGCAATGAGCAGTTCTTC. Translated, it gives CSARRLAGLGNEQFF.

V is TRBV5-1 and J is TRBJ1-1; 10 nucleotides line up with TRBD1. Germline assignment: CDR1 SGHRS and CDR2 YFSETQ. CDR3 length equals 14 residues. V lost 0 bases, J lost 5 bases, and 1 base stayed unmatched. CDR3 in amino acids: CASSLGQGATEAFF. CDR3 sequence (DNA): TGCGCCAGCAGCTTGGGACAGGGGGCGACTGAAGCTTTCTTT.

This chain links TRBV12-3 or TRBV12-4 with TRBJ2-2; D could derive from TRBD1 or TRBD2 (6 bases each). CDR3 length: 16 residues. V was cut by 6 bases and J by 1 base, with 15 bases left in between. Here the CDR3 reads CASSLIGGMNTGELFF. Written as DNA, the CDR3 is TGTGCCAGCAGCCTTATAGGGGGGATGAACACCGGGGAGCTGTTTTTT.

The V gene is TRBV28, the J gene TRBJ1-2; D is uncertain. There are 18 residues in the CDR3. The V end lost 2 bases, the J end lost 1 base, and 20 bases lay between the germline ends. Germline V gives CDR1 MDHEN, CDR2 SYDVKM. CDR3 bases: TGTGCCAGCAGTTTAAGCTTCACCCGTGGAGACATTAACTATGGCTACACCTTC. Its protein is CASSLSFTRGDINYGYTF.

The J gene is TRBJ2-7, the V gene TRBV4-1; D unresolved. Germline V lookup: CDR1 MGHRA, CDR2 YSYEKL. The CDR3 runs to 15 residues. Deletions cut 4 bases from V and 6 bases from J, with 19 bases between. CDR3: CASSRDPGSPAEQYF. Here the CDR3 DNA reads TGCGCCAGCAGCCGAGACCCAGGATCACCCGCCGAGCAGTACTTC.

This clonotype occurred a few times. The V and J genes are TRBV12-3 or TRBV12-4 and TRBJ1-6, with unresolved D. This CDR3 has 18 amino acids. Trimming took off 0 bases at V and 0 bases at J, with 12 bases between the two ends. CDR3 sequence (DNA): TGTGCCAGCAGTTTAGCGATAAGTAAGAGCTCCTATAATTCACCCCTCCACTTT. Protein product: CASSLAISKSSYNSPLHF.

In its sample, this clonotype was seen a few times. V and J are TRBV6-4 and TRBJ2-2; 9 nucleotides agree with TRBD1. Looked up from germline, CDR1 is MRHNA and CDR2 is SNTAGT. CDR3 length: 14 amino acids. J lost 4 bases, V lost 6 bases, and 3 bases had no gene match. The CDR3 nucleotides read TGTGCCAGCAGCCGGGACAGGGTCACCGGGGAGCTGTTTTTT. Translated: CASSRDRVTGELFF.

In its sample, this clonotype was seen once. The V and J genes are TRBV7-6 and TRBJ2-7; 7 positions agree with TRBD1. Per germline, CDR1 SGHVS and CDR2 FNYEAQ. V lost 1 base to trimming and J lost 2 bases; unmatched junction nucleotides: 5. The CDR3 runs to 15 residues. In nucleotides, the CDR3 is TGTGCCAGCAGCTTAGGGACCGGGACAGCCTACGAGCAGTACTTC. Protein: CASSLGTGTAYEQYF.

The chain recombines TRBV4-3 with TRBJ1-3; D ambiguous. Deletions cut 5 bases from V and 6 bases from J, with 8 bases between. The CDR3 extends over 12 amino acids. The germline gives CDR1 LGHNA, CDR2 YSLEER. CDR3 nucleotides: TGCGCCAGCAGCGGGTCTCTAAACACCATATATTTT. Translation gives CASSGSLNTIYF.